These 20 T cell receptor beta chains were sequenced from one sample in a study of OX40 agonist ivuxolimab in advanced cancers. Only in-frame clones appear in the TCRdb table, and some are missing; sequencing was by immunoSEQ multiplex PCR. The repertoire holds around 60,000 clones, roughly 84% seen once, with 3% in the top ten. The source material was CD4+ or CD8+ T cells sorted from blood, sampled in a trial of the OX40 agonist ivuxolimab. Receptors originate from an adult with an advanced solid tumor such as melanoma, head and neck, liver or kidney cancer.

The CDR3 bases are TGTGCCAGCAGAGGTGGACAATGGAGCAATCAGCCCCAGCATTTT. Its translation: CASRGGQWSNQPQHF. The chain combines TRBV28 with TRBJ1-5; tentatively, D is TRBD1 (5 bases). Between the trimmed V and J ends, which lost 6 bases and 1 base, there was a span of 13 bases. The germline V gene encodes CDR1 MDHEN and CDR2 SYDVKM. CDR3 length: 15 residues.

The chain has TRBV5-5 and TRBJ2-5; D is undetermined. The CDR3 totals 14 residues. Germline CDR1 SGHKS, CDR2 YYEKEE (reference sequence). Trimming took 0 bases from V and 3 from J, leaving 9 bases between them. The CDR3 region is CASSLEDGEETQYF. The CDR3 DNA sequence: TGTGCCAGCAGCTTGGAAGACGGTGAAGAGACCCAGTACTTC.

The J gene is TRBJ2-3, the V gene TRBV5-4, with D perhaps assigned TRBD1 or TRBD2 (5 bases each). Germline values: CDR1 SGHNT, CDR2 YYREEE (reference sequence). This CDR3 is built from 16 residues. The V end was cut by 4 bases, the J end by 5 bases, with 20 bases between. CDR3 in DNA: TGTGCCAGCAGCGGACCTCAGCGGAAAGGGGTAGATACGCAGTATTTT. Translated: CASSGPQRKGVDTQYF.

V gene TRBV7-3 combines with J gene TRBJ2-2; 11 bases match TRBD2. There are 17 residues in the CDR3. Per the germline V gene, CDR1 is SGHTA and CDR2 is FQGTGA. V dropped 2 bases and J dropped 4; count of bases not matched to a gene: 6. The CDR3 coding sequence is TGTGCCAGCAGCTTAGTAGCGGGGGGGCCGGTCACCGGGGAGCTGTTTTTT. Amino acid sequence: CASSLVAGGPVTGELFF.

This clone was counted a few times. This sequence joins TRBV2 and TRBJ1-3; D remains ambiguous. The CDR3 contains 14 residues. Trimming removed 2 bases from V and 1 base from J, with 6 bases in between. CDR1 and CDR2 (germline): SNHLY, FYNNEI. The DNA of the CDR3 is TGTGCCAGCAGTGAACCACGGTCTGGAAACACCATATATTTT. This sequence encodes CASSEPRSGNTIYF.

V usage is TRBV5-6 and J usage is TRBJ2-5; D is perhaps TRBD1 or TRBD2 (5 bases each). CDR3 length equals 13 residues. CDR1 and CDR2 (germline): SGHDT, YYEEEE. V lost 6 bases, J lost 4 bases, and 13 bases lay in between. The CDR3 coding sequence is TGTGCCAGCAACCAGGGACGAGGAGAGACCCAGTACTTC. This codes for CASNQGRGETQYF.

The chain employs TRBV4-1 and TRBJ2-6; D may correspond to TRBD1 or TRBD2 (7 bases each). The germline gives CDR1 MGHRA, CDR2 YSYEKL. The V end lost 4 bases, the J end lost 0 bases, and 16 bases lay between the germline ends. CDR3 length: 18 amino acids. Written as DNA, the CDR3 is TGCGCCAGCAGCCCCTCGGCGGGGGACAGCTCTGGGGCCAACGTCCTGACTTTC. Its protein is CASSPSAGDSSGANVLTF.

This chain uses TRBV2 with TRBJ2-3, with TRBD2 matching 16 bases. With 7 bases clipped from V and 6 bases from J, the junction kept 4 bases outside the gene matches. The CDR3 extends over 15 amino acids. The germline V gene encodes CDR1 SNHLY and CDR2 FYNNEI. The CDR3 DNA reads as TGTGCCAGCATGGGGACTAGCGGGGGGGCGGATACGCAGTATTTT. The encoded protein is CASMGTSGGADTQYF.

The chain links TRBV9 to TRBJ2-4; D perhaps matches TRBD2 (6 bases). CDR1 is SGDLS and CDR2 is YYNGEE in the germline V gene. V lost 0 bases to trimming and J lost 8 bases, with 12 bases between them. This CDR3 has 14 amino acids. The CDR3 reads CASSVGRGSDIQYF. In DNA form, the CDR3 reads TGTGCCAGCAGCGTAGGGAGGGGCAGTGACATTCAGTACTTC.

The sample holds one count of this clone. The chain has TRBV10-1 and TRBJ2-3; D is undetermined. CDR1 is WNHNN and CDR2 is SYGVQD in the germline V gene (reference sequence). This CDR3 region has 13 residues. V lost 2 bases and J lost 0, with 3 bases in between. The DNA of the CDR3 is TGCGCCAGCAGTGAGCGCAGCACAGATACGCAGTATTTT. This sequence encodes CASSERSTDTQYF.

This clone was recorded once. The chain combines TRBV4-2 with TRBJ1-4; TRBD1 agrees at 7 bases. From germline, CDR1 is LGHNA and CDR2 YNFKEQ. The CDR3 spans 16 residues. Unmatched junction bases numbered 15, after V lost 0 bases and J lost 14 bases. The CDR3 DNA sequence: TGTGCCAGCAGCCAAGAAGGAGGTGGACAGGCAGGGAGGCTGTTTTTT. Protein product: CASSQEGGGQAGRLFF.

The chain links TRBV19 to TRBJ1-2; D unclear. The germline gives CDR1 LNHDA, CDR2 SQIVND (reference sequence). Between the trimmed V and J ends, which lost 6 bases and 1 base, there was a span of 18 bases. The CDR3 extends over 16 amino acids. CDR3 sequence reads: CASSLDLTRNNYGYTF. For the CDR3, the DNA is TGTGCCAGTAGCTTAGACTTGACAAGGAATAACTATGGCTACACCTTC. The full variable domain, rest sourced from reference TRBV19 and TRBJ1-2, is DGGITQSPKYLFRKEGQNVTLSCEQNLNHDAMYWYRQDPGQGLRLIYYSQIVNDFQKGDIAEGYSVSREKKESFPLTVTSAQKNPTAFYLCASSLDLTRNNYGYTFGSGTRLTVV.

The chain uses TRBV7-2 and TRBJ2-7; 10 nucleotides agree with TRBD1. Trimming took 6 bases from V and 3 from J; bases not matched to a gene: 2. The germline V gene has CDR1 SGHTA and CDR2 FQGNSA. CDR3 length: 13 amino acids. DNA for the CDR3: TGTGCCAGCAGACGGGACAGGGGCTACGAGCAGTACTTC. This codes for CASRRDRGYEQYF.

J is TRBJ2-7 and V is TRBV10-1; D remains unclear. The CDR3 is 14 amino acids. Looked up from germline, CDR1 is WNHNN and CDR2 is SYGVQD (reference sequence). V was trimmed by 3 bases and J by 0 bases, leaving 9 bases between them. CDR3 in DNA: TGCGCCAGCAGTGACAGCCGGAGCTCCTACGAGCAGTACTTC. Protein sequence: CASSDSRSSYEQYF.

J is TRBJ1-5 and V is TRBV9, with a tentative D call TRBD1 (5 bases). This CDR3 region has 14 residues. The germline CDR1 and CDR2 sequences are SGDLS and YYNGEE. Between the trimmed V and J ends, which lost 0 bases and 7 bases, there was a span of 11 bases. CDR3 sequence: CASSVAGWGQPQHF. The CDR3 region has the DNA TGTGCCAGCAGCGTAGCAGGGTGGGGACAGCCCCAGCATTTT.

The rearrangement joins TRBV28 to TRBJ1-1; unclear D gene. Trimming stripped 4 bases from V and 3 bases from J, with 9 bases between. Germline loops: CDR1 MDHEN, CDR2 SYDVKM. The CDR3 is made up of 13 amino acids. The DNA for the CDR3 is TGTGCCAGCAGTTCCTCATCTTACACTGAAGCTTTCTTT. Translated: CASSSSSYTEAFF.

This chain connects TRBV6-1 to TRBJ2-3, with D possibly being TRBD1 or TRBD2 (5 bases each). With 3 bases removed from V and 7 bases from J, the gap between germline ends came to 14 bases. Germline loops: CDR1 MNHNS, CDR2 SASEGT. The CDR3 is 14 amino acids. CDR3 nucleotides: TGTGCCAGCAGTGAGACAGCGGTGGGGAATACGCAGTATTTT. Encoded protein: CASSETAVGNTQYF.

The rearrangement links TRBV7-2 to TRBJ2-7; no clear D. The ends were cut back, 5 bases at V and 3 bases at J, with 5 bases in the middle. This CDR3 is built from 11 residues. Germline V gives CDR1 SGHTA, CDR2 FQGNSA. The CDR3 loop is CASSLHYEQYF. The CDR3 coding sequence is TGTGCCAGCAGCCTACACTACGAGCAGTACTTC.

V gene TRBV28 combines with J gene TRBJ2-7; TRBD1 agrees at 7 bases. V shed 6 bases and J 1 base; nucleotides not matched to a gene: 3. From germline, CDR1 is MDHEN and CDR2 SYDVKM. The CDR3 has 13 residues. CDR3 protein: CASSPTGSYEQYF. Written as DNA, the CDR3 is TGTGCCAGCAGCCCGACAGGGTCCTACGAGCAGTACTTC.

The gene calls are TRBV18 and TRBJ1-3; D is undetermined. Trimming stripped 4 bases from V and 8 bases from J, with 9 bases between. The germline V gene has CDR1 KGHSH and CDR2 LQKENI. The CDR3 consists of 12 residues. As DNA, the CDR3 is TGTGCCAGCTCACGTGAAAGGGACACCATATATTTT. It is translated as CASSRERDTIYF.